This T cell receptor beta chain is drawn from a study of T cell responses to AZD1222 COVID-19 vaccine (TCRdb year 2021). Looking at the study overall: A total of under 250 trial participants underwent TCR sequencing, of whom 200 to 220 had received two doses of AZD1222 and some 25 had received two doses of the MenACWY control vaccine. Trial participants were enrolled into age subgroups of 18-55, 56-69 and 70-plus years, which contained 148, 28 and 57 TCR-sequenced participants, respectively.

With respect to this clone: Its antigen remains unidentified. No qualities accompany the bases; no much larger clone lies one base away.

What the authors observed across the whole study: The 56-69-year group was small, and its depth increase did not reach significance, likely because of low power. Because no samples from the day 14 peak response were available, repertoires could be characterized only after the peak T cell response. Epitopes outside the regions mutated in the B.1.351 and B.1.1.7 variants were reportedly recognized by nearly half of the unique spike-specific TCRs. Most participants were white British and females outnumbered males, and the authors suggested that clonal diversity may have been underestimated. The vaccine-associated CD4 TCRs covered the entire spike protein, and the dominant responses fell in regions 160-218 and 743-854. Conclusions about previously exposed vaccinees are limited, since just 6 or 7 AZD1222 recipients were seropositive for SARS-CoV-2 at baseline. Spike-specific TCR breadth and depth rose significantly after two AZD1222 doses compared with day 0 and with MenACWY recipients.

The time point tag for this specimen amounts to: about 28 days (+/-7) after the second vaccine dose. AZD1222 recipients with second doses at about 4 weeks or about 12 weeks were pooled, because spike-specific TCR depth and breadth did not differ between schedules. Samples from vaccinated people were obtained from the UK trials COV001 and COV002, which included a single-blind randomized controlled phase 2/3 trial of AZD1222 (ChAdOx1 nCoV-19) in healthy adults. Trial participant PBMC samples were collected at day 0 and day 28 after the second dose for TCRbeta chain sequencing. Reading from cysteine to phenylalanine, the CDR3 counts 18 amino acids. Of the read, only the CDR3 DNA is kept; its 54 bases are in frame from base 1. For CDR1 and CDR2, the germline V gene lists MNHNS and SASEGT. V is clipped by 0 bases and J by 1 base, and the sequence between their germline boundaries is 18 bases long. The CDR3 regions of human TCRbeta chains were subjected to immunosequencing. The authors processed their data as follows. Repertoire TCRs were matched against a reference library of SARS-CoV-2-specific TCRs generated with the MIRA antigen-specificity platform. Breadth was defined as the fraction of unique TCRs that were SARS-CoV-2-associated. Depth was defined as the fraction of total T cells that were SARS-CoV-2-associated. Using the MIRA data, each spike-specific TCR was assigned both to the spike region to which the TCR was reactive and to a CD4 or CD8 class. Log10-transformed breadth and depth values were compared by one-way ANOVA with Sidak's multiple comparisons tests. TCRdb holds this immuneACCESS table with in-frame rearrangements only. Some clones are missing; in checked studies, unresolved V genes explain under half, and the rest has no known cause. The DNA was the basis for D and trimming; V, J and clone size are from that table. This sample is represented by about 150,000 clones; roughly 90% of them were singletons. Of the sample, roughly 1.6% is held by the ten largest clones.

The V and J genes are TRBV6-1 and TRBJ1-1; tentative D gene TRBD1, with 6 bases matching. The clonotype originates from an adult who received the AZD1222 COVID-19 vaccine. Sequenced material: peripheral blood, taken 28 days after the second AZD1222 dose. The nucleotide sequence is TGTGCCAGCAGTGAAGCGCTTCGTATACAGGGACGGAACACTGAAGCTTTCTTT. This is translated as CASSEALRIQGRNTEAFF.